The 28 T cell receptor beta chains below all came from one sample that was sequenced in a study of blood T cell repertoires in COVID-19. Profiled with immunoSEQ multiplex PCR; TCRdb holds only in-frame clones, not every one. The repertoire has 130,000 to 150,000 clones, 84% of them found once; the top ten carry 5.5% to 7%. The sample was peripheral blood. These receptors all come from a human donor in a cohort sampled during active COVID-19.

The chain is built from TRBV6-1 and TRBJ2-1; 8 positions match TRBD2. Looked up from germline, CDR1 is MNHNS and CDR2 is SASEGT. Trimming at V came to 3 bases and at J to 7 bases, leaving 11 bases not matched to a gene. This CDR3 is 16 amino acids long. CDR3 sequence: CASSEMSGGPINEQFF. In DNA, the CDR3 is TGTGCCAGCAGTGAGATGAGCGGGGGCCCTATTAATGAGCAGTTCTTC.

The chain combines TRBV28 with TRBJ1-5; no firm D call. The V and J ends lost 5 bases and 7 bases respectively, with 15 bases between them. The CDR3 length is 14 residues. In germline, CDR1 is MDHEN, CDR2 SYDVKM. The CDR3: CASSMAGRSQPQHF. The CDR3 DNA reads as TGTGCCAGCAGTATGGCGGGCAGATCACAGCCCCAGCATTTT.

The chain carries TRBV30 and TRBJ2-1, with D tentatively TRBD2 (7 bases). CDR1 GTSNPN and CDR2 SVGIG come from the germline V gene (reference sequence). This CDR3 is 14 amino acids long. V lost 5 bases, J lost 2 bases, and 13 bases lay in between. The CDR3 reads CAWSKGGAYNEQFF. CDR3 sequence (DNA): TGTGCCTGGTCAAAGGGGGGGGCCTACAATGAGCAGTTCTTC.

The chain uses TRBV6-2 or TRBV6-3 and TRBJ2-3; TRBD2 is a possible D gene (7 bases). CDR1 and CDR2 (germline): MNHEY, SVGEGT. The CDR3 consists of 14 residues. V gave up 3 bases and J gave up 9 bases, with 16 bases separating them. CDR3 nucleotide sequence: TGTGCCAGCAGTTATAAGGGGGGGGGATCGACGCAGTATTTT. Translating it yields CASSYKGGGSTQYF.

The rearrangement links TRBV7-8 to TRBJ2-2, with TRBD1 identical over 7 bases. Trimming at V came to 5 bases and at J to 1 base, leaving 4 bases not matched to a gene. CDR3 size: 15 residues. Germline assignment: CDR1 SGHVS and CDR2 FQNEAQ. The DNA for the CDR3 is TGTGCCAGCAGCACCGGGACAGTGAACACCGGGGAGCTGTTTTTT. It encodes CASSTGTVNTGELFF.

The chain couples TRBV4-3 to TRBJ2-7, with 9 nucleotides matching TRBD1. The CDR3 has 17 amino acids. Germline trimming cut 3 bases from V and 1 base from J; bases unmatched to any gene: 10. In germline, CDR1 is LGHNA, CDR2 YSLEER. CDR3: CASSQAAGDRESYEQYF. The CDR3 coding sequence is TGCGCCAGCAGCCAGGCCGCGGGGGACAGGGAATCCTACGAGCAGTACTTC.

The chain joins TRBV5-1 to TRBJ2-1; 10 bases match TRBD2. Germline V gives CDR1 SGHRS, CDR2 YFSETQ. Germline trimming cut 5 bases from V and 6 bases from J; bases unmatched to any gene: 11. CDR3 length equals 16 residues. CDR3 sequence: CASRDSERGGRNEQFF. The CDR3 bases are TGCGCCAGCAGGGACAGCGAGCGGGGGGGCCGCAATGAGCAGTTCTTC.

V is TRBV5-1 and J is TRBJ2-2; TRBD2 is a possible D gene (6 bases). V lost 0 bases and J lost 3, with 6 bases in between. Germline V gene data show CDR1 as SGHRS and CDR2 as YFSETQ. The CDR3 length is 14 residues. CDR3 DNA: TGCGCCAGCAGCTTGGCGGGGGACACCGGGGAGCTGTTTTTT. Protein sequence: CASSLAGDTGELFF.

The CDR3 here is CASSKGAAGNTIYF. The DNA for the CDR3 is TGTGCCAGCAGCAAAGGGGCGGCCGGAAACACCATATATTTT. The J gene is TRBJ1-3, the V gene TRBV7-2; TRBD1 is a possible D gene (5 bases). This CDR3 is 14 amino acids long. Germline V lookup: CDR1 SGHTA, CDR2 FQGNSA. V lost 5 bases and J lost 4, with 12 bases in between.

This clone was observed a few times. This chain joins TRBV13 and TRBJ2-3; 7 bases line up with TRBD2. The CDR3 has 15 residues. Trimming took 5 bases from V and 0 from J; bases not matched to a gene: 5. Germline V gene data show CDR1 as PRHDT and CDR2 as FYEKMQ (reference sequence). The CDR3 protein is CASSAGLESTDTQYF. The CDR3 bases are TGTGCCAGCAGCGCCGGACTAGAGAGCACAGATACGCAGTATTTT. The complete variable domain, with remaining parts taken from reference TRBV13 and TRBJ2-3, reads AAGVIQSPRHLIKEKRETATLKCYPIPRHDTVYWYQQGPGQDPQFLISFYEKMQSDKGSIPDRFSAQQFSDYHSELNMSSLELGDSALYFCASSAGLESTDTQYFGPGTRLTVL.

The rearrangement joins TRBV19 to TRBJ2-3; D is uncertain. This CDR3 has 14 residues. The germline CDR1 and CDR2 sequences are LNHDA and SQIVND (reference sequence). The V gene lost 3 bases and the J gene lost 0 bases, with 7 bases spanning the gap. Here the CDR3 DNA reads TGTGCCAGTAGTATGTACATTAGCACAGATACGCAGTATTTT. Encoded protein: CASSMYISTDTQYF.

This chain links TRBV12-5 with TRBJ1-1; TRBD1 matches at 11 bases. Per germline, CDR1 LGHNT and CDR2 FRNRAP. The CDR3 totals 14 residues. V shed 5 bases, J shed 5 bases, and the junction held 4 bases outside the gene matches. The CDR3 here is CASGNRDRGTEAFF. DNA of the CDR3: TGTGCTAGTGGTAACCGGGACAGGGGGACTGAAGCTTTCTTT.

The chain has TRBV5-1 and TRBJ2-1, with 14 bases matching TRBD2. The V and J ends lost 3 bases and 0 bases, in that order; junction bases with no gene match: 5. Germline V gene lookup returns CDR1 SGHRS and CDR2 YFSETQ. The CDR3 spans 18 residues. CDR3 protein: CASSSRGLAGDSYNEQFF. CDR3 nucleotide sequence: TGCGCCAGCAGCTCGAGGGGACTAGCGGGGGACTCCTACAATGAGCAGTTCTTC.

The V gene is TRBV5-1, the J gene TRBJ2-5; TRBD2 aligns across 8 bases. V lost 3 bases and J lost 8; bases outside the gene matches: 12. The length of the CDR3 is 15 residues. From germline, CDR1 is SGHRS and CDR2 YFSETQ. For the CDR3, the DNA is TGCGCCAGCAGCTCCCTTCCCGGGACTAGTCCAACCCAGTACTTC. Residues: CASSSLPGTSPTQYF.

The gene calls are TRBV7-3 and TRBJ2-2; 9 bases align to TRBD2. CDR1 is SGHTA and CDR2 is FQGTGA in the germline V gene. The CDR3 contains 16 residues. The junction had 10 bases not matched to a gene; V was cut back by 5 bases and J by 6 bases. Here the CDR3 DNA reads TGTGCCAGCAGCCCCCTAGGAAGCGGGGGGCCCGGGGAGCTGTTTTTT. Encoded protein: CASSPLGSGGPGELFF.

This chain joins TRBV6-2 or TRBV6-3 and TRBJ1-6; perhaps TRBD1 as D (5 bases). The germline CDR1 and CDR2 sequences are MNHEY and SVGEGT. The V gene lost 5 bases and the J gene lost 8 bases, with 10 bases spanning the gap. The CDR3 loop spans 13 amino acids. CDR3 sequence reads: CASSDQGYSPLHF. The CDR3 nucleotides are TGTGCCAGCAGTGATCAGGGTTATTCACCCCTCCACTTT.

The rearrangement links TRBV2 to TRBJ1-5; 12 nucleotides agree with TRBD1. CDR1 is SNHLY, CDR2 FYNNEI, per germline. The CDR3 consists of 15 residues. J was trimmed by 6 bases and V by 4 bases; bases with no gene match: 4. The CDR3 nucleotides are TGTGCCAGCAGTGGGGGGACAGGGGGCTTTCAGCCCCAGCATTTT. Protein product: CASSGGTGGFQPQHF. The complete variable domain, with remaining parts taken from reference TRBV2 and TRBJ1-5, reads EPEVTQTPSHQVTQMGQEVILRCVPISNHLYFYWYRQILGQKVEFLVSFYNNEISEKSEIFDDQFSVERPDGSNFTLKIRSTKLEDSAMYFCASSGGTGGFQPQHFGDGTRLSIL.

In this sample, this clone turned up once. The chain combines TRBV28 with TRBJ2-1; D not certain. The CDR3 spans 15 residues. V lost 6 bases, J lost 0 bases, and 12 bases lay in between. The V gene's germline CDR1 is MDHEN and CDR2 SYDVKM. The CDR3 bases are TGTGCCAGCAGCCGACTCCAAAGCTCCTACAATGAGCAGTTCTTC. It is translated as CASSRLQSSYNEQFF.

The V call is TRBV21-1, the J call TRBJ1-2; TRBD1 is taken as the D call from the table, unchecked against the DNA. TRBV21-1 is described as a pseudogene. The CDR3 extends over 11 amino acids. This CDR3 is CASSHQYGYTF. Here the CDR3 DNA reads TGTGCCAGCAGCCACCAGTATGGCTACACCTTC.

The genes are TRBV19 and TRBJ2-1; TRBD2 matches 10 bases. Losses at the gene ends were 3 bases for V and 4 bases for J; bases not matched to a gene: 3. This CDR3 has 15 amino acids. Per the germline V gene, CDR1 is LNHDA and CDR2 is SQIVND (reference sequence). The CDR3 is CASSMSSGGYNEQFF. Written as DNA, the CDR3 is TGTGCCAGTAGTATGTCTAGCGGGGGATACAATGAGCAGTTCTTC.

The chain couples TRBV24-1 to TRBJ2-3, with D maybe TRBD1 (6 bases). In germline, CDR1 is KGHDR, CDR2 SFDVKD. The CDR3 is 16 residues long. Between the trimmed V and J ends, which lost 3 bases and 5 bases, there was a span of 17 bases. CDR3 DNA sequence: TGTGCCACCAGTGATCACAGGGTTAGAAGGGGAGATACGCAGTATTTT. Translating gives CATSDHRVRRGDTQYF.

In nucleotides, the CDR3 is TGTGCCAGTAGTAAGGGACAGGGGACAGATACGCAGTATTTT. Protein: CASSKGQGTDTQYF. The chain is built from TRBV19 and TRBJ2-3; the match to TRBD1 covers 10 bases. The CDR3 length is 14 residues. Germline values: CDR1 LNHDA, CDR2 SQIVND (reference sequence). With 4 bases clipped from V and 3 bases from J, the junction kept 1 base outside the gene matches.

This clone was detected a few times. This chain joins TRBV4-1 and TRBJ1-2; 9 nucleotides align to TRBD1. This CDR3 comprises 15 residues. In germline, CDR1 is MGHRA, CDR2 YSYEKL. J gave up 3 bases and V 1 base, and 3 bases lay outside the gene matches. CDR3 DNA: TGCGCCAGCAGCCAAGCACGGACAGGGGACTATGGCTACACCTTC. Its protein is CASSQARTGDYGYTF.

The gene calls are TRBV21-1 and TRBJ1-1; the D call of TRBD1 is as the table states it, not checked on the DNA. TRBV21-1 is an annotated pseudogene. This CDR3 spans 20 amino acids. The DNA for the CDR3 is TGTGCCAGCAGCAAAGGTAAGGAGGAGTGGACAGGGAGGCGGAACACTGAAGCTTTCTTT. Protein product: CASSKGKEEWTGRRNTEAFF.

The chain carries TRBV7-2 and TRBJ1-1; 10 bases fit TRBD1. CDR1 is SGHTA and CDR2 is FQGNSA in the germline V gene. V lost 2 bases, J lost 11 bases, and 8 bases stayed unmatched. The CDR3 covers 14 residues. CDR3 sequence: CASSLRTGGLVAFF. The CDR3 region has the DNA TGTGCCAGCAGCTTAAGGACAGGGGGTTTGGTTGCTTTCTTT.

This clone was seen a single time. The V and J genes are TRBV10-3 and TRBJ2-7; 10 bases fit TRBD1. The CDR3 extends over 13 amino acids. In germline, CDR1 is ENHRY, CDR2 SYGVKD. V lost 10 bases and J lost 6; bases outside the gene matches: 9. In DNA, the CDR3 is TGTGCCACCGCCGGGACAGGGGAGGGCGAGCAGTACTTC. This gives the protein CATAGTGEGEQYF.

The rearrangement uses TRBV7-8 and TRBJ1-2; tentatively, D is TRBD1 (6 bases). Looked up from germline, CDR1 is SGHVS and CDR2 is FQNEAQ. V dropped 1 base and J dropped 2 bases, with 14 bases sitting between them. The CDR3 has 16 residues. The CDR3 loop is CASSLVTGFSNYGYTF. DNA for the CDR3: TGTGCCAGCAGCTTAGTAACAGGGTTTTCAAACTATGGCTACACCTTC.

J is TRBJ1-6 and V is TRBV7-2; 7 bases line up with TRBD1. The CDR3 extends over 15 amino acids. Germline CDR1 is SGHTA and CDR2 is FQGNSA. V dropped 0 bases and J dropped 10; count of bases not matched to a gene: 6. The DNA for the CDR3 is TGTGCCAGCAGCTTAGCCCAGGGGGGAAGGTCACCCCTCCACTTT. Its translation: CASSLAQGGRSPLHF.